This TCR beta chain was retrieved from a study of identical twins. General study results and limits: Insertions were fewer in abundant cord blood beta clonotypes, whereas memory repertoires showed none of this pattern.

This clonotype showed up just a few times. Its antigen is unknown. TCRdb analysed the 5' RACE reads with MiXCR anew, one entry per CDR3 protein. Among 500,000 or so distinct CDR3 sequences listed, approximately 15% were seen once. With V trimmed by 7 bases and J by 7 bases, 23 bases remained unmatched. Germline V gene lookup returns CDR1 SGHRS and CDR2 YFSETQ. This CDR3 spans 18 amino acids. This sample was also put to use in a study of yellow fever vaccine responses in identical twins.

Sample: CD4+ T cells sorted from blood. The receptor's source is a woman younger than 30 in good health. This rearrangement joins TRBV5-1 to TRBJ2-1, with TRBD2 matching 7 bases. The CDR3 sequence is CASLLGGEFTGSRNEQFF. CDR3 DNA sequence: TGCGCCAGCCTTCTGGGGGGGGAGTTTACCGGGAGTAGGAATGAGCAGTTCTTC.